This T cell receptor beta chain derives from a study of siplizumab effects on memory and regulatory T cells. Trimming at V came to 1 base and at J to 0 bases, leaving 3 bases not matched to a gene. Germline-derived CDR1 and CDR2 are MGHRA and YSYEKL. The CDR3 length is 15 residues. The study's findings and limits: Most alloreactive clones went unmapped to unstimulated subsets; only a minor fraction mapped. The suppressive capacity of proliferating Tregs from siplizumab cultures remained unconfirmed.

Roughly 9.3 x 10^4 TCR templates were assayed per sample. Method: immunoSEQ multiplex PCR; TCRdb's copy keeps in-frame clones and lacks some. Of around 7,000 clones listed, roughly two thirds are singletons. A few pairs of donors had their unstimulated naive, memory, effector memory and TEMRA subsets sequenced. With respect to this clone: The antigen is unknown.

The sample was effector memory CD8+ T cells sorted from blood. The subset denotes: unstimulated CD8+ effector memory T cells. J is TRBJ2-7 and V is TRBV4-1, with TRBD1 matching 7 bases. The source of this sequence is a human donor in good health. Here the CDR3 DNA reads TGCGCCAGCAGCCAAGGGCAGGGGGTCTCCTACGAGCAGTACTTC. Translated: CASSQGQGVSYEQYF.